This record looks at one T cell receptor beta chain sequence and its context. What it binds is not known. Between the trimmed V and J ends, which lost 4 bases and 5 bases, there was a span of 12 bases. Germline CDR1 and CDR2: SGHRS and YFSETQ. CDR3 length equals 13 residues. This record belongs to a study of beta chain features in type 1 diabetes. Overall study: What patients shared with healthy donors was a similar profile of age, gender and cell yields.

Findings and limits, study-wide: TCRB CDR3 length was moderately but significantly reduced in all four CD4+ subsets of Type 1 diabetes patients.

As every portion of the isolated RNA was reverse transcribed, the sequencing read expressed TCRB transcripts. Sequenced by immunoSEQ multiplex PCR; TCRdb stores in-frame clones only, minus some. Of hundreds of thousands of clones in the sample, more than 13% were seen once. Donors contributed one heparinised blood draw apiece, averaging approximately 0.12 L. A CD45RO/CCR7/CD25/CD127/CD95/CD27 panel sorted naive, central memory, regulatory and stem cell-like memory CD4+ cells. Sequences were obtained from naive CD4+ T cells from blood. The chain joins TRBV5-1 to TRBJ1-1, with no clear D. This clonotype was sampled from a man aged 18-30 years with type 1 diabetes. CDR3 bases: TGCGCCAGCAGCCACCTTGAAGGAACTGAAGCTTTCTTT. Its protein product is CASSHLEGTEAFF.